What follows are 30 T cell receptor beta chains derived from one specimen sequenced in a study of T cells expressing NK-cell markers. After re-calling the 5' RACE reads, TCRdb lists one entry per CDR3 protein, DNA absent. The repertoire shows about 410,000 distinct CDR3 sequences; the top ten hold around 11%. The sequencing sample was made of blood T cells: a sorted CD56 or NKG2C T cell subset, CD4+ or CD8+ T cells, or bulk PBMC T cells (not recorded which). The receptor source for this set is a woman between 50 and 59 years old in good health.

V gene TRBV2 combines with J gene TRBJ2-7. Germline V lookup: CDR1 SNHLY, CDR2 FYNNEI. The CDR3 is 14 amino acids. The CDR3 sequence is CASRKDGSGNEQYF.

The chain is built from TRBV10-3 and TRBJ1-4. The CDR3 consists of 11 residues. Germline V gives CDR1 ENHRY, CDR2 SYGVKD. CDR3 protein: CATKAVEKLFF.

The J gene is TRBJ1-5, the V gene TRBV19; TCRdb calls TRBD1, which cannot be checked without DNA. The germline V gene has CDR1 LNHDA and CDR2 SQIVND (reference sequence). The length of the CDR3 is 14 residues. Here the CDR3 reads CASSIRGGSQPQHF. Based on the CDR3 plus reference TRBV19 and TRBJ1-5, the full variable domain is DGGITQSPKYLFRKEGQNVTLSCEQNLNHDAMYWYRQDPGQGLRLIYYSQIVNDFQKGDIAEGYSVSREKKESFPLTVTSAQKNPTAFYLCASSIRGGSQPQHFGDGTRLSIL.

The genes are TRBV11-1 and TRBJ2-5; TCRdb's D call of TRBD1 is untestable without DNA. From germline, CDR1 is SGHAT and CDR2 FQDESV (reference sequence). The CDR3 runs to 14 residues. CDR3 protein: CASSPRQPQETQYF.

The rearrangement links TRBV24-1 to TRBJ2-1; TCRdb picks TRBD2, but there is no DNA to check that call. Germline V gives CDR1 KGHDR, CDR2 SFDVKD. The CDR3 totals 14 residues. The CDR3 region is CATSVGRDGVEQFF.

The rearrangement links TRBV5-6 to TRBJ2-5; without DNA, the TCRdb call of TRBD2 cannot be checked. This CDR3 spans 15 amino acids. Germline V lookup: CDR1 SGHDT, CDR2 YYEEEE. Here the CDR3 reads CASSLVLAGGETQYF.

The chain links TRBV30 to TRBJ1-5. Germline V CDR1 and CDR2: GTSNPN, SVGIG (reference sequence). This CDR3 spans 14 amino acids. The CDR3 sequence: CACEGINSNQPQHF.

The chain is built from TRBV20-1 and TRBJ2-7. The CDR3 has 13 residues. From germline, CDR1 is DFQATT and CDR2 SNEGSKA (reference sequence). CDR3 amino acids: CSAQAGGPSEQYF.

This sequence joins TRBV4-2 and TRBJ2-5; with no DNA, the TCRdb D assignment of TRBD2 cannot be verified. The CDR3 runs 15 residues. The germline V gene encodes CDR1 LGHNA and CDR2 YNFKEQ. The CDR3: CASSQEPERQETQYF.

The genes are TRBV29-1 and TRBJ1-1; TCRdb's D gene call, TRBD1, goes unchecked for lack of DNA. CDR1 SQVTM and CDR2 ANQGSEA come from the germline V gene. The CDR3 covers 14 residues. CDR3 amino acids: CSVNLGQANTEAFF. The variable domain in full, completed from reference TRBV29-1 and TRBJ1-1, reads SAVISQKPSRDICQRGTSLTIQCQVDSQVTMMFWYRQQPGQSLTLIATANQGSEATYESGFVIDKFPISRPNLTFSTLTVSNMSPEDSSIYLCSVNLGQANTEAFFGQGTRLTVV.

The chain uses TRBV12-3 or TRBV12-4 and TRBJ1-1. The CDR3 runs 16 residues. The chain's CDR3 is CASSSRTGYSNTEAFF.

The chain joins TRBV11-2 to TRBJ2-1. Germline CDR1 and CDR2: SGHAT and FQNNGV. This CDR3 is built from 15 residues. CDR3 amino acids: CASSLGGVLNNEQFF.

The CDR3 region is CASSRSGGNTIYF. The chain carries TRBV18 and TRBJ1-3. Germline lookup yields CDR1 KGHSH and CDR2 LQKENI. This CDR3 is built from 13 residues.

The chain combines TRBV6-6 with TRBJ2-1; the D call of TRBD2 rests on TCRdb alone, since no DNA is present to check it. The CDR3 spans 13 residues. Germline values: CDR1 MNHNY, CDR2 SVGAGI (reference sequence). The CDR3: CASRHIRGNEQFF.

The chain has TRBV29-1 and TRBJ1-3; TCRdb picks TRBD1, but there is no DNA to check that call. CDR1 is SQVTM and CDR2 is ANQGSEA in the germline V gene. The CDR3 spans 14 residues. The CDR3 sequence: CSALDGHSGNTIYF.

This chain joins TRBV9 and TRBJ2-1; lacking DNA, the TRBD1 call made by TCRdb goes unchecked. Per germline, CDR1 SGDLS and CDR2 YYNGEE. The CDR3 loop spans 16 amino acids. CDR3 residues: CASSVGRGTGFDEQFF.

This chain links TRBV9 with TRBJ1-2; TCRdb reports TRBD1, a call that lacks DNA to check it against. The CDR3 loop spans 14 amino acids. CDR1 is SGDLS and CDR2 is YYNGEE in the germline V gene. The CDR3 here is CASSVATEGVGYTF. Together with reference TRBV9 and TRBJ1-2, the CDR3 gives the full variable domain: DSGVTQTPKHLITATGQRVTLRCSPRSGDLSVYWYQQSLDQGLQFLIQYYNGEERAKGNILERFSAQQFPDLHSELNLSSLELGDSALYFCASSVATEGVGYTFGSGTRLTVV.

The V and J genes are TRBV5-1 and TRBJ1-1. This CDR3 has 16 amino acids. The germline CDR1 and CDR2 sequences are SGHRS and YFSETQ. CDR3 amino acids: CASSLRGNSGVNEAFF. Full variable domain (missing parts from reference TRBV5-1 and TRBJ1-1): KAGVTQTPRYLIKTRGQQVTLSCSPISGHRSVSWYQQTPGQGLQFLFEYFSETQRNKGNFPGRFSGRQFSNSRSEMNVSTLELGDSALYLCASSLRGNSGVNEAFFGQGTRLTVV.

V is TRBV5-1 and J is TRBJ2-1; no DNA is available, so the TRBD2 call from TCRdb remains unchecked. Per the germline V gene, CDR1 is SGHRS and CDR2 is YFSETQ. The CDR3 is made up of 17 amino acids. The CDR3 spells CASSAIGGVERYNEQFF.

The V gene is TRBV29-1, the J gene TRBJ2-1. Germline V gene data show CDR1 as SQVTM and CDR2 as ANQGSEA. This CDR3 region has 13 residues. CDR3 loop: CSVERVTGDEQFF.

This chain joins TRBV24-1 and TRBJ2-3; the D gene TCRdb calls, TRBD1, cannot be checked with no DNA. CDR3 length: 17 residues. The germline V gene encodes CDR1 KGHDR and CDR2 SFDVKD. This CDR3 reads CATSDSPGTGGIGTQYF.

This chain joins TRBV10-2 and TRBJ1-1; the D call from TCRdb, TRBD1, cannot be confirmed without DNA. The CDR3 runs to 17 residues. Germline-derived CDR1 and CDR2 are WSHSY and SAAADI. CDR3 sequence reads: CASSTGGTGGRWTEAFF.

The CDR3 loop reads CAISDRQGGNIQYF. The chain couples TRBV10-3 to TRBJ2-4; TCRdb names TRBD2, which stays unverified in the absence of DNA. The CDR3 extends over 14 amino acids. Germline CDR1 ENHRY, CDR2 SYGVKD.

The chain recombines TRBV6-2 or TRBV6-3 with TRBJ2-3; there is no DNA to check the TCRdb D call of TRBD1. The CDR3 spans 14 residues. The germline CDR1 and CDR2 sequences are MNHEY and SVGEGT. CDR3 loop: CASSWGTGLDTQYF.

The V and J genes are TRBV7-9 and TRBJ2-7; TCRdb gives TRBD1 as the D gene, but with no DNA this cannot be confirmed. The CDR3 has 16 residues. The germline V gene encodes CDR1 SEHNR and CDR2 FQNEAQ (reference sequence). The CDR3 spells CASSFILDSVPGEQYF.

This chain links TRBV7-2 with TRBJ2-1; as DNA is missing, the TRBD1 call by TCRdb cannot be tested. This CDR3 contains 19 residues. Germline V gene sequence: CDR1 SGHTA, CDR2 FQGNSA. CDR3 residues: CASSLWSGAREPPYNEQFF.

V gene TRBV11-2 combines with J gene TRBJ2-3; TCRdb names TRBD1, which stays unverified in the absence of DNA. Germline V CDR1 and CDR2: SGHAT, FQNNGV. CDR3 size: 13 residues. The CDR3: CASRTYREDTQYF.

V gene TRBV7-9 combines with J gene TRBJ2-1. The germline V gene encodes CDR1 SEHNR and CDR2 FQNEAQ (reference sequence). This CDR3 region has 15 residues. The CDR3 reads CASSPRSSAYNEQFF. The whole variable domain, remainder taken from reference TRBV7-9 and TRBJ2-1, is DTGVSQNPRHKITKRGQNVTFRCDPISEHNRLYWYRQTLGQGPEFLTYFQNEAQLEKSRLLSDRFSAERPKGSFSTLEIQRTEQGDSAMYLCASSPRSSAYNEQFFGPGTRLTVL.

The chain joins TRBV29-1 to TRBJ2-1; the D call from TCRdb, TRBD2, cannot be confirmed without DNA. This CDR3 has 18 amino acids. Germline assignment: CDR1 SQVTM and CDR2 ANQGSEA. The CDR3 protein is CSVVYLAGAQSSYNEQFF.

V usage is TRBV5-1 and J usage is TRBJ2-2; without DNA, the TCRdb call of TRBD1 cannot be checked. Germline CDR1 and CDR2: SGHRS and YFSETQ. The CDR3 has 16 residues. CDR3 in amino acids: CASSLENPPRGGELFF.